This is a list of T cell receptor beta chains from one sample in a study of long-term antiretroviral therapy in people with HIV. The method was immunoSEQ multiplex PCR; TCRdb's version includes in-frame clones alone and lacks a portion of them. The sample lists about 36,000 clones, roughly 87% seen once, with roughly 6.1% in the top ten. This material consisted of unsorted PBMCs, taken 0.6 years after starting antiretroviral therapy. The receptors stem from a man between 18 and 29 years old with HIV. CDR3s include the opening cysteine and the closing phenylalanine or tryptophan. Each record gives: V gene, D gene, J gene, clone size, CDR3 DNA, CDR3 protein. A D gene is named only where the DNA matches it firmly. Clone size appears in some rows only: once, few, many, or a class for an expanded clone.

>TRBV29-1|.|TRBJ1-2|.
TGCAGCGTTGGCCAGGGAGTACTATATGGCTACACCTTC
CSVGQGVLYGYTF
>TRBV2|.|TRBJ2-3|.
TGTGCCAGCGGCAATCAGGGGAGCACAGATACGCAGTATTTT
CASGNQGSTDTQYF
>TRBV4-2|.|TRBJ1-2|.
TGTGCCAGCAGCCAACCGGGACTTAACTATGGCTACACCTTC
CASSQPGLNYGYTF
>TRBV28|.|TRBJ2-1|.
TGTGCCAGCAGTCACGCAGGGGCCGTGTACAATGAGCAGTTCTTC
CASSHAGAVYNEQFF
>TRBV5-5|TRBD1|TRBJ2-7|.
TGTGCCAGCAGCTGGGGACAGGGGAGCTACGAGCAGTACTTC
CASSWGQGSYEQYF
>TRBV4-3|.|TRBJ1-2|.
TGCGCCAGCAGCCAAGAGGTCCGTGATAACTATGGCTACACCTTC
CASSQEVRDNYGYTF
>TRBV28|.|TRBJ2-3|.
TGTGCCAGCAGTGATATCAGACAGAGCAGCACAGATACGCAGTATTTT
CASSDIRQSSTDTQYF
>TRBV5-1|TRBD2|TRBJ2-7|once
TGCGCCAGCAGCCGCGAGAGGGCGGGAGGGCCCGGCTCCTACGAGCAGTACTTC
CASSRERAGGPGSYEQYF
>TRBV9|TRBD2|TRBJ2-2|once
TGTGCCAGCAGCCCGGGACTAGCTACGGACACCGGGGAGCTGTTTTTT
CASSPGLATDTGELFF
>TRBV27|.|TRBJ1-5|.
TGTGCCAGCAGTGAAATCGATAGTTGGGGCAATCAGCCCCAGCATTTT
CASSEIDSWGNQPQHF
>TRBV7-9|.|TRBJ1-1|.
TGTGCCAGCAGTTCAGGCGGTGAGGCTTTCTTT
CASSSGGEAFF
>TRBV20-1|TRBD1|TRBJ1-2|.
TGCAGCATCTGGGACAGAGATGGCTACACCTTC
CSIWDRDGYTF
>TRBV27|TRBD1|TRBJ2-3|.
TGTGCCAGCAGTCCGGACACCCTCAGGGGGCGCGCCACAGATACGCAGTATTTT
CASSPDTLRGRATDTQYF
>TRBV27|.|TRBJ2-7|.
TGTGCCAGCAGTTTCGATCGGCTGGGCTCTGAGCAGTACTTC
CASSFDRLGSEQYF
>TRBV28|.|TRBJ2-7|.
TGTGCCAGCAGTCCAACGACTAGTACATCCAACGAGCAGTACTTC
CASSPTTSTSNEQYF
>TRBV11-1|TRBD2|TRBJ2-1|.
TGTGCCAGCAGCGTGGGACTAGCGGCCTACAATGAGCAGTTCTTC
CASSVGLAAYNEQFF
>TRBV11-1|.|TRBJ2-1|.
TGTGCCAGCAGCCCTCACGGGGAGTCCTACAATGAGCAGTTCTTC
CASSPHGESYNEQFF
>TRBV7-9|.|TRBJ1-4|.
TGTGCCAGCAGCTACCGACAGCAAACTAATGAAAAACTGTTTTTT
CASSYRQQTNEKLFF
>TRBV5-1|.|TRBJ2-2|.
TGCGCCAGCAGCTTGGCCCAGGGTGGCACCGGGGAGCTGTTTTTT
CASSLAQGGTGELFF
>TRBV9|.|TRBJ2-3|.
TGTGCCAGCAGCGTAGATGGTGGGGCTAACACAGATACGCAGTATTTT
CASSVDGGANTDTQYF
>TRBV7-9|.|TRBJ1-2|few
TGTGCCAGCAGCAACACTTGGGACGGAAGGGGTTGGGGAAACTATGGCTACACCTTC
CASSNTWDGRGWGNYGYTF
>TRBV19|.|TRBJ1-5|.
TGTGCCAGTAGTATCGCTTGGCAGCCCCAGCATTTT
CASSIAWQPQHF
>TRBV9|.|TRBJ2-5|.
TGTGCCAGCAGCGTCTCCGGAGGGGGGGGGAGCCAAGAGACCCAGTACTTC
CASSVSGGGGSQETQYF
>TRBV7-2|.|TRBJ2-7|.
TGTGCCAGCAGCTTAGGGGCGGCAAGCTCCTACGAGCAGTACTTC
CASSLGAASSYEQYF
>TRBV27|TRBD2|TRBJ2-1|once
TGTGCCAGCCAGGGACTAGCGGGAGCGCTCTACAATGAGCAGTTCTTC
CASQGLAGALYNEQFF
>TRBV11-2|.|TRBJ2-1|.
TGTGCCAGCAGCTTAGCGGTCGGAACCTACAATGAGCAGTTCTTC
CASSLAVGTYNEQFF
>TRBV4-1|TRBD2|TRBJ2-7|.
TGCGCCAGCAGCCAAGTGGCGGGGGTCTACGAGCAGTACTTC
CASSQVAGVYEQYF
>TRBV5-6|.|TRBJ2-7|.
TGTGCCAGCAGCTCGGGGTCCGGGACGGGCTACGAGCAGTACTTC
CASSSGSGTGYEQYF
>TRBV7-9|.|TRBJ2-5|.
TGTGCCAGCAGCATACCAGCCTTAGAGGAAGAGACCCAGTACTTC
CASSIPALEEETQYF